A selection of T cell receptor beta chains follows, all from one sample in a study of cytotoxic CD8 clonotypes in ibrutinib-treated CLL. Profiled with immunoSEQ multiplex PCR; TCRdb holds only in-frame clones, not every one. The repertoire has approximately 150,000 clones, 60% to 80% of them found once; the top ten carry about 27%. The source was PBMCs, collected after 12 months of ibrutinib treatment. Every receptor here comes from a human donor with chronic lymphocytic leukemia. The CDR3 runs from the conserved cysteine through the conserved F or W. The order of the fields is V gene, J gene, CDR3 length, D gene, clone size, CDR3 DNA, CDR3 protein. D genes are given only for firm matches. A clone size is listed for some rows: how often the clone was seen (once, few, many), or a class if it is expanded.

TRBV29-1	TRBJ2-1	15	NA	NA	TGCAGCGTCCCCAACCCGGCGACGGGTTACAATGAGCAGTTCTTC	CSVPNPATGYNEQFF
TRBV29-1	TRBJ1-1	11	NA	NA	TGCAGCGTGGACAAGAACACTGAAGCTTTCTTT	CSVDKNTEAFF
TRBV7-6	TRBJ2-2	12	NA	many	TGTGCCAGCAGCTCGGACTTCGGGGAGCTGTTTTTT	CASSSDFGELFF
TRBV30	TRBJ2-1	11	NA	NA	TGTGCCTGGACGCACAGCCAGAGGCAGTTCTTC	CAWTHSQRQFF
TRBV14	TRBJ1-1	12	NA	few	TGTGCCAGCAGCTTCATGAACACTGAAGCTTTCTTT	CASSFMNTEAFF
TRBV5-1	TRBJ1-4	15	NA	NA	TGCGCCAGCAGCCCCTCGGACAGTCGAGGTGAAAAACTGTTTTTT	CASSPSDSRGEKLFF
TRBV7-9	TRBJ2-7	15	TRBD2	NA	TGTGCCAGCATCAGCGGGACTAGCGGGAGGTACGAGCAGTACTTC	CASISGTSGRYEQYF
TRBV6-5	TRBJ1-5	13	NA	NA	TGTGCCAGCAGCGAAAGACAGGAGAAGCCCCAGCATTTT	CASSERQEKPQHF
TRBV6-5	TRBJ1-4	15	NA	NA	TGTGCCAGCAGACCCGGCCCGCGGACTAATGAAAAACTGTTTTTT	CASRPGPRTNEKLFF
TRBV18	TRBJ1-3	16	TRBD1	NA	TGTGCCAGCTCACTCCCGACAGGGGGCAGTGGAAACACCATATATTTT	CASSLPTGGSGNTIYF
TRBV7-9	TRBJ2-1	15	TRBD2	NA	TGTGCCAGCAGCTTAGGTCTAGCGGGCGTCAATGAGCAGTTCTTC	CASSLGLAGVNEQFF
TRBV6-4	TRBJ1-1	15	TRBD1	NA	TGTGCCAGCAGTGACCCGAGGACAGGGGTTACTGAAGCTTTCTTT	CASSDPRTGVTEAFF
TRBV19	TRBJ2-1	14	TRBD1	few	TGTGCCACCGTACAGGGGCGCACCTACAATGAGCAGTTCTTC	CATVQGRTYNEQFF
TRBV30	TRBJ1-2	14	NA	NA	TGTGCCTGGAGTGTGGGAGGGAGCGCCCATGGCTACACCTTC	CAWSVGGSAHGYTF
TRBV18	TRBJ2-1	15	NA	NA	TGTGCCAGCTCACCAGGGACCAGCTCCTACAATGAGCAGTTCTTC	CASSPGTSSYNEQFF
TRBV2	TRBJ2-5	16	TRBD1	once	TGTGCCAGCAGTGCTAATGACAGGGGTGGGGAAGAGACCCAGTACTTC	CASSANDRGGEETQYF
TRBV7-6	TRBJ2-3	15	NA	NA	TGTGCCAGCAGCTTCCCGGGATGGAAAGGGAATACGCAGTATTTT	CASSFPGWKGNTQYF
TRBV7-9	TRBJ2-3	13	NA	many	TGTGCCAGCAGCTTAGAGGGCGGGGCTACGCAGTATTTT	CASSLEGGATQYF
TRBV7-8	TRBJ2-3	16	TRBD2	NA	TGTGCCAGCAGCTCCCGACTAGCGGGGAGCACAGATACGCAGTATTTT	CASSSRLAGSTDTQYF
TRBV11-2	TRBJ2-5	17	TRBD2	NA	TGTGCCAGCAGTTTAGGACTAGCGGGGGGGTTCCAAGAGACCCAGTACTTC	CASSLGLAGGFQETQYF
TRBV19	TRBJ1-1	12	NA	many	TGTGCTGCAGGTTGGATGAACACTGAAGCTTTCTTT	CAAGWMNTEAFF
TRBV5-1	TRBJ1-2	14	NA	many	TGCGCCAGCAGCCTCAGCAGCCCACACTATGGCTACACCTTC	CASSLSSPHYGYTF
TRBV11-2	TRBJ1-5	15	TRBD1	NA	TGTGCCAGCAGCTTGACAGGGTTGGACAATCAGCCCCAGCATTTT	CASSLTGLDNQPQHF
TRBV7-2	TRBJ1-3	13	NA	few	TGTGCCAGCGGCAAGACGAGACTGGACACCATATATTTT	CASGKTRLDTIYF
TRBV5-1	TRBJ2-7	16	TRBD2	many	TGCGCCAGCAGCCCGCAGGCAGGACTAGCCTCCTACGAGCAGTACTTC	CASSPQAGLASYEQYF
TRBV9	TRBJ2-7	15	TRBD2	NA	TGTGCCAGCAGCGCGGGACTAGCGGAAACCTACGAGCAGTACTTC	CASSAGLAETYEQYF
TRBV7-8	TRBJ1-5	16	TRBD1	NA	TGTGCCAGCAGCTTGGGTGCGACAGGGAAGGGGCAGCCCCAGCATTTT	CASSLGATGKGQPQHF